The T cell receptor (beta chain) under discussion was sequenced for a study of CD8+CD57+ T cells in acquired aplastic anemia. Turning to the study itself: Each DNA sample taken from sorted CD4+ and CD8+ cells came to approximately 3.2 ug on average.

The CDR3 consists of 18 residues. V gave up 4 bases and J gave up 2 bases; unmatched junction bases: 9. Germline-derived CDR1 and CDR2 are SGHNT and YYREEE (reference sequence). General study results and limits: Fewer than 30 CD8+ CDR3 sequences were shared between patients and controls. Any difference that existed in CD8+ Simpson's diversity between patients and controls was not significant.

This clonotype was observed a few times. Its antigen is not identified. Profiles of TCR beta VDJ and CDR3 were generated from a genomic DNA template. A single record per CDR3 protein comes from TCRdb applying MiXCR to the reads. The table lists 150,000 to 200,000 distinct CDR3 sequences, 50% to 75% of them singletons. Sequenced material: sorted CD4+, CD8+, or CD8+CD57+ T cells (not recorded which) from PBMCs. The V and J genes are TRBV5-4 and TRBJ2-6, with TRBD2 identical over 10 bases. This sequence originates from a human donor with severe aplastic anemia or a healthy control (not recorded which). CDR3 sequence: CASSVLAGMHPGANVLTF. DNA of the CDR3: TGTGCCAGCAGCGTACTAGCGGGGATGCATCCTGGGGCCAACGTCCTGACTTTC.